The entry below gives a single T cell receptor (beta chain) sequence along with its context. Its antigen remains unknown. For TCR beta, cDNA was produced by 5'RACE template switching with UMIs. From the 5' RACE reads, TCRdb lists one entry per CDR3 protein and no DNA. The listing records 300,000 to 450,000 distinct CDR3 sequences. The CDR3 sequence is 13 residues long. Germline V gene lookup returns CDR1 LGHDT and CDR2 YNNKEL (reference sequence). The data were obtained in a study of T cells expressing NK-cell markers. Looking at the study overall: Underlying the TCR beta repertoires were sorted CD3+CD56+NKG2C+, CD3+CD56+NKG2C- and CD3+CD56-NKG2C+ T cells. Seropositivity for HCMV was found in most of the eight sequenced donors, with one seronegative.

General study points: The study found these clonotypes also leading the CD3+CD56-NKG2C+ fraction in several donors.

The chain has TRBV3-1 and TRBJ2-5; TCRdb's D call, TRBD1, is unchecked because there is no DNA. The clonotype was recovered from a man aged 18-70 years in good health. Sample: blood T cells: a sorted CD56 or NKG2C T cell subset, CD4+ or CD8+ T cells, or bulk PBMC T cells (not recorded which). The CDR3 loop is CASTPGAGETQYF.